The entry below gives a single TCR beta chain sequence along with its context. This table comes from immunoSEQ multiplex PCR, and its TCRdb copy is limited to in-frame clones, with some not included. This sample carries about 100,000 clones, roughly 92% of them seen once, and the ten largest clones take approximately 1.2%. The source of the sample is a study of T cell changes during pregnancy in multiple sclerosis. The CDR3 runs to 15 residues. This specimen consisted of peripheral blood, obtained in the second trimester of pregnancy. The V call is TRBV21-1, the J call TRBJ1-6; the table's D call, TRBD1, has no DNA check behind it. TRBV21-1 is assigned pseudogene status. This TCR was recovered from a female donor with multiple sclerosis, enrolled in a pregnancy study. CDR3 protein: CASSTTGKADSPLHF. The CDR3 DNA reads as TGTGCCAGCAGCACGACAGGGAAAGCGGATTCACCCCTCCACTTT.